This TCR beta chain comes out of a study of blood T cell repertoires in COVID-19. The CDR3 extends over 15 amino acids. V lost 2 bases, J lost 5 bases, and 13 bases lay in between. The germline V gene encodes CDR1 SGHRS and CDR2 YFSETQ. Source study methods: Reference gene primers were amplified, and this amplification served to estimate nucleated cell counts. Assay: immunoSEQ multiplex PCR; the TCRdb copy retains only in-frame clones and omits some. The V and J calls and clone size were taken over from that table, and D and trimming were inferred from the DNA. This table has over 30,000 clones, about 80% appearing once.

The clonotype comes from a man aged 50-60 years with acute or convalescent COVID-19. The rearrangement links TRBV5-1 to TRBJ1-4; D not resolved. The sequencing sample was made of peripheral blood. The CDR3 is CASSFYGNVNEKLFF. CDR3 nucleotides: TGCGCCAGCAGCTTTTACGGGAACGTCAATGAAAAACTGTTTTTT.